The sequence of this T cell receptor (beta chain) was determined in a study of molecular identifiers for immune sequencing clone quantification. The overall study: Four portions were sequenced after RNA from about 21,000 or 97,000 naive CD8 cells was split five ways in replicates.

Notes on the study in general: Barcode sharing among identical TCR molecules could make large clones appear smaller.

Preparation of the bulk TCR libraries relied on previously described methods and listed TCR primers. TCRdb fed the PCR reads into MiXCR, producing one record per CDR3 protein. The table includes fewer than 25,000 distinct CDR3 sequences, approximately 17% detected once. Germline V lookup: CDR1 SEHNR, CDR2 FQNEAQ (reference sequence). The CDR3 loop spans 13 amino acids. Trimming took off 7 bases at V and 1 base at J, with 11 bases between the two ends. Regarding this clonotype: Its antigen remains unidentified.

Input material: naive CD8+ T cells from blood, with Jurkat cell RNA spiked in. Sample subset: FACS-sorted CD8+CD4-CCR7+CD45RA+ naive T cells. The V and J genes are TRBV7-9 and TRBJ2-7; D remains ambiguous. This TCR was sampled from a human donor in good health. Some libraries in this study had Jurkat cell RNA spiked in. The CDR3 loop is CASIPGSSYEQYF. The CDR3 DNA reads TGTGCCAGCATCCCAGGCAGTTCCTACGAGCAGTACTTC.